A single sample gave rise to the 6 T cell receptor beta chains below, sequenced in a study of cytomegalovirus exposure and HLA in healthy donors. PCR involved 60 Vbeta and 13 Jbeta primers. Using immunoSEQ multiplex PCR, the repertoire was profiled, and TCRdb retains in-frame clones only, with some absent. Of about 82,000 clones detected, 9.5% to 13% appear once; the ten largest clones hold approximately 23%. The sample taken for sequencing was PBMCs. The receptor source for this set is a man aged 55 to 70 in good health and CMV-seropositive.

The rearrangement uses TRBV6-6 and TRBJ2-3; weak D call: TRBD2 (5 bases). The V end was cut by 0 bases, the J end by 5 bases, with 12 bases between. This CDR3 has 15 residues. Germline values: CDR1 MNHNY, CDR2 SVGAGI (reference sequence). CDR3 bases: TGTGCCAGCAGTTACTCGAGCGGACGGGGAGATACGCAGTATTTT. Encoded protein: CASSYSSGRGDTQYF.

The table lists this clone with a few counts. The rearrangement uses TRBV5-1 and TRBJ2-2; 10 nucleotides match TRBD2. The trim removed 4 bases at V and 5 bases at J, leaving 5 bases unmatched. This CDR3 is built from 15 residues. In germline, CDR1 is SGHRS, CDR2 YFSETQ. This CDR3 reads CASSTLAGATGELFF. In nucleotides, the CDR3 is TGCGCCAGCAGCACTCTAGCGGGGGCGACCGGGGAGCTGTTTTTT.

This clone was recorded a few times. The chain joins TRBV7-2 to TRBJ2-7; no firm D call. The CDR3 totals 14 residues. The V gene lost 1 base and the J gene lost 1 base, with 8 bases spanning the gap. In germline, CDR1 is SGHTA, CDR2 FQGNSA. The CDR3 sequence is CASSLGMTSYEQYF. The CDR3 DNA reads as TGTGCCAGCAGCTTAGGGATGACTTCCTACGAGCAGTACTTC.

Of note for this clone: Other DNA sequences in this specimen translate into the identical CDR3. This chain joins TRBV11-3 and TRBJ1-1; D gene unclear. V gave up 1 base and J gave up 1 base, with 4 bases separating them. CDR1 SGHNT and CDR2 YENEEA come from the germline V gene. The CDR3 is made up of 13 amino acids. CDR3: CASSLGRNTEAFF. The DNA for the CDR3 is TGTGCCAGCAGCTTAGGGAGGAACACTGAAGCTTTCTTT.

This chain uses TRBV5-1 with TRBJ2-7; D remains ambiguous. Trimming pared 0 bases from V and 3 bases from J, leaving 13 bases between. This CDR3 is 15 amino acids long. CDR1 is SGHRS and CDR2 is YFSETQ in the germline V gene. The CDR3 nucleotides are TGCGCCAGCAGCTTGGGAGCCGGAGTCCACTACGAGCAGTACGTC. Translating gives CASSLGAGVHYEQYV.

The V call is TRBV5-1, the J call TRBJ2-7, with D maybe TRBD2 (6 bases). The CDR3 totals 14 residues. Trimming pared 4 bases from V and 1 base from J, leaving 12 bases between. The germline gives CDR1 SGHRS, CDR2 YFSETQ. In DNA, the CDR3 is TGCGCCAGCAGCCTCCGGGACTTTTCCTACGAGCAGTACTTC. This encodes CASSLRDFSYEQYF.